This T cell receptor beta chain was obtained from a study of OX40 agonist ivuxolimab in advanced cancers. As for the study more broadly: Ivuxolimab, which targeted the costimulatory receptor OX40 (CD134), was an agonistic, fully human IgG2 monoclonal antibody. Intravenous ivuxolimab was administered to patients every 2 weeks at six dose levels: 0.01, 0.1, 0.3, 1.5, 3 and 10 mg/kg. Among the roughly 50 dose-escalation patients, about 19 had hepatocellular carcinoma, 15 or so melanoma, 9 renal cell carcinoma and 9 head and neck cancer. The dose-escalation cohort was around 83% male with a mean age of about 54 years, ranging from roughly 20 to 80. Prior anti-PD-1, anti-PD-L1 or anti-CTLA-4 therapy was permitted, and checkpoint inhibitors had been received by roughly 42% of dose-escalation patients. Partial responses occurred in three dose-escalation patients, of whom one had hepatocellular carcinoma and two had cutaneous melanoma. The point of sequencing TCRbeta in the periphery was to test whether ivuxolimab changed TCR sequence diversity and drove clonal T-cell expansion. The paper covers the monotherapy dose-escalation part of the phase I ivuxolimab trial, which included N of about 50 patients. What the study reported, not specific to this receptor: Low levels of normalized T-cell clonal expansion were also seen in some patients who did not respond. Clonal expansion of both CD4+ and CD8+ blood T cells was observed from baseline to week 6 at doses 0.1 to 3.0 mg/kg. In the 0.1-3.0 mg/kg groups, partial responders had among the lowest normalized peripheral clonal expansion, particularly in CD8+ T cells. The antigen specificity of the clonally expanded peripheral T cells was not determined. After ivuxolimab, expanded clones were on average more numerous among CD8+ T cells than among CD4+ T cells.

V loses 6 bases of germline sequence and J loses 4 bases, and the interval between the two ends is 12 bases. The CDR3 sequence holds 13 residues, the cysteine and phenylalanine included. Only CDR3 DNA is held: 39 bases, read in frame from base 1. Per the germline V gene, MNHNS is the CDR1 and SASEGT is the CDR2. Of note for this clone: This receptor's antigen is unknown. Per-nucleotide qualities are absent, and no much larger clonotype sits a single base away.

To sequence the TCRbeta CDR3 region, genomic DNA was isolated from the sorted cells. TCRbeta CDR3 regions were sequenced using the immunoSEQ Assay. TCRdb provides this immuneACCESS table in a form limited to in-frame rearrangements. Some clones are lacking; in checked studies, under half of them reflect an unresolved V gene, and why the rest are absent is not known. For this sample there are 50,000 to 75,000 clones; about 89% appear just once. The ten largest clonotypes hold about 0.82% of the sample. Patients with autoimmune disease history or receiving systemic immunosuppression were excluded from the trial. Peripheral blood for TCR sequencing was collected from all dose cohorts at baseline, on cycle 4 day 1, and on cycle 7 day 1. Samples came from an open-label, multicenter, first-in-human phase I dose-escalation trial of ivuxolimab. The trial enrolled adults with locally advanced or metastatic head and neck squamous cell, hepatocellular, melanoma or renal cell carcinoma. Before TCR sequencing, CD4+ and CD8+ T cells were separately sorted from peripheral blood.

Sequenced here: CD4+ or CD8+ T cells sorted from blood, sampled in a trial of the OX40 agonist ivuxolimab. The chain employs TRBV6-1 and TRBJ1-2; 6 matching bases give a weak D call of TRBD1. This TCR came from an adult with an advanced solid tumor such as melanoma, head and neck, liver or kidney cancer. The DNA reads TGTGCCAGCAGGGCGGACAGATTCTATGGCTACACCTTC. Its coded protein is CASRADRFYGYTF.